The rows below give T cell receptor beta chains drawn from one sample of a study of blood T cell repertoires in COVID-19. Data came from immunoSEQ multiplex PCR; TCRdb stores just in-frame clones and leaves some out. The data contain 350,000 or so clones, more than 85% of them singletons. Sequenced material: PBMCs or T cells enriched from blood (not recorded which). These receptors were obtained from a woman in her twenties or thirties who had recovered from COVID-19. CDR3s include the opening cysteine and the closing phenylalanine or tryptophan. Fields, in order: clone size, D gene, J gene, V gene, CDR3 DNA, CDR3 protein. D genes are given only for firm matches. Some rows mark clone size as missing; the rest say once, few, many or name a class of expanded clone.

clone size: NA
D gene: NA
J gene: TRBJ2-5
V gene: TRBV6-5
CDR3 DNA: TGTGCCAGCAGCGAGGTCCTACCTCAAGAGACCCAGTACTTC
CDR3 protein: CASSEVLPQETQYF

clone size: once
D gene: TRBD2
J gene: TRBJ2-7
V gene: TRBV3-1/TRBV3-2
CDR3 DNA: TGTGCCAGCAGCCAATACGCTGGAGGTAAAAGCGGGAGTTACGAGCAGTACTTC
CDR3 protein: CASSQYAGGKSGSYEQYF

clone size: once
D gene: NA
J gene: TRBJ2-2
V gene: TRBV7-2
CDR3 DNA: TGTGCCAGCAGCTTTTCCACGAACACCGGGGAGCTGTTTTTT
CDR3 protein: CASSFSTNTGELFF

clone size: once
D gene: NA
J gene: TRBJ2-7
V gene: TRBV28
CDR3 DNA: TGTGCCAGCAGTTTAGGGCAGGGCCCCTACGAGCAGTACTTC
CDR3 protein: CASSLGQGPYEQYF

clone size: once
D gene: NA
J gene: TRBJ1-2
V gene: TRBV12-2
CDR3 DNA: NA
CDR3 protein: CASRLAWGQGAIYGYTF

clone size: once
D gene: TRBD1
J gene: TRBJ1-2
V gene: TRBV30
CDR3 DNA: TGTGCCTGGAGTCGGGACAGTATCTATGGCTACACCTTC
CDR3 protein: CAWSRDSIYGYTF

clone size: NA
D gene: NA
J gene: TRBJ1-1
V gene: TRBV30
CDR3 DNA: TGTGCCTGGAGTCCGGTGAACACTGAAGCTTTCTTT
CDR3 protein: CAWSPVNTEAFF

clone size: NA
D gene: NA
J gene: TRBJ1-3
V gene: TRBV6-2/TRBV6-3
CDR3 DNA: TGTGCCAGCAGTTCACAGGTTATCTGGAGAAACACCATATATTTT
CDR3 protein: CASSSQVIWRNTIYF

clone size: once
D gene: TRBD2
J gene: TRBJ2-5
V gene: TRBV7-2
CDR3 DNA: TGTGCCAGCAGCTTAATGGGGACTAGCGGGGCAGGGGCCCAGTACTTC
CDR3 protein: CASSLMGTSGAGAQYF

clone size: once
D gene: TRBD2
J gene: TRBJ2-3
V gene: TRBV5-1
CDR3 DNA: TGCGCCAGCAGCCCAGGACTAGCGGGAGGGGGGGATACGCAGTATTTT
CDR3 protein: CASSPGLAGGGDTQYF

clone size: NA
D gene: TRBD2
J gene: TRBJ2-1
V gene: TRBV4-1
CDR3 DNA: TGCGCCAGCAGCCCTCCTAGCGGGAGGGCCAATGAGCAGTTCTTC
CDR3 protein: CASSPPSGRANEQFF

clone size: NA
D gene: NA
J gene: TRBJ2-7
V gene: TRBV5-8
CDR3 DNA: TGTGCCAGCAGCTTGGGTTTCGGGAGATACGAGCAGTACTTC
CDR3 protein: CASSLGFGRYEQYF

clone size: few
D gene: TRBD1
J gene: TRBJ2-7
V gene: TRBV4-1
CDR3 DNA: TGCGCCAGCAGCCAAGGACAGGGGTCCTACGAGCAGTACTTC
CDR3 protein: CASSQGQGSYEQYF

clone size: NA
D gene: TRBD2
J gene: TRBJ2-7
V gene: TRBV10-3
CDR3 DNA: TGTGCCATCAGTGAGGGGACTAGCGGGATTTTTAGGACCTACGAGCAGTACTTC
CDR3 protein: CAISEGTSGIFRTYEQYF

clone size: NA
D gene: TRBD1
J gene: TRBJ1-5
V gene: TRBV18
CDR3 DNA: TGTGCCAGCTCGCCGACAGGGAATCAGCCCCAGCATTTT
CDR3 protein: CASSPTGNQPQHF

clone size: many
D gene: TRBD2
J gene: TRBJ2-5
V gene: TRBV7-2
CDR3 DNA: TGTGCCAGCAGCCCTCTAGCGGGACGGAAGGAGACCCAGTACTTC
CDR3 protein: CASSPLAGRKETQYF

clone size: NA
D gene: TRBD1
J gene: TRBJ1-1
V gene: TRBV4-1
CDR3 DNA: TGCGCCAGCAGCTACCCCCGGACAGGGGAGAGTTACACTGAAGCTTTCTTT
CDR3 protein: CASSYPRTGESYTEAFF

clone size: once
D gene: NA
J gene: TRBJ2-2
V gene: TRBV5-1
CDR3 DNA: TGCGCCAGCAGCTCCCCGGGCAGGGAGGACACCGGGGAGCTGTTTTTT
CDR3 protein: CASSSPGREDTGELFF

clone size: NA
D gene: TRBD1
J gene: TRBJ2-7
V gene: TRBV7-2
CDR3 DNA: TGTGCCAGCAGCTCCTACCGGGGACAGGGGGCGGGTGAGCAGTACTTC
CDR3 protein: CASSSYRGQGAGEQYF

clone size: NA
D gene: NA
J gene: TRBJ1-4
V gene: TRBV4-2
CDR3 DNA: TGTGCCAGCAAAGGGAGCGTTAATGAAAAACTGTTTTTT
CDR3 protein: CASKGSVNEKLFF

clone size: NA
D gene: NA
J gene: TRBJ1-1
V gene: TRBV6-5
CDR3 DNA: TGTGCCAGCAGTTACTCGGGGGCAGGTCGTCGGGCTGAAGCTTTCTTT
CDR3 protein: CASSYSGAGRRAEAFF

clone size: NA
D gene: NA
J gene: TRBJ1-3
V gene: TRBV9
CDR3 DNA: TGTGCCAGCAACGTTCCTACTCTAAACTCCTCGGTCGGAAACACCATATATTTT
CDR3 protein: CASNVPTLNSSVGNTIYF

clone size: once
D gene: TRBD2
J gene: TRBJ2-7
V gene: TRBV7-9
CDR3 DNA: TGTGCCAGCAGCCCAGGACTAGCGGGAGGTACCGACGGCGAGCAGTACTTC
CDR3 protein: CASSPGLAGGTDGEQYF

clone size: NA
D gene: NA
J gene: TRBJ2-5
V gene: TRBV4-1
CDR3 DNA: TGCGCCAGCAGCCAAGATAGCGCGCCGCTCAAGACCCAGTACTTC
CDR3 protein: CASSQDSAPLKTQYF

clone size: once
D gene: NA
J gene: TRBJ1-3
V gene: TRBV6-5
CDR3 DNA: TGTGCCAGCAGCTACGCTGCGGGCTCTGGAAACACCATATATTTT
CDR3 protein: CASSYAAGSGNTIYF

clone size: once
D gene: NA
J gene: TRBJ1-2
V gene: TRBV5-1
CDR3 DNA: TGCGCCAGCAGCTTATCAGACAGGAGCCTAGAGGACACCTTC
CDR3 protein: CASSLSDRSLEDTF

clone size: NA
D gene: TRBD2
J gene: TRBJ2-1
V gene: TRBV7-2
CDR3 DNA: TGTGCCAGCAGGGACTGGGGGGGGAGTGAGCAGTTCTTC
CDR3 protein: CASRDWGGSEQFF

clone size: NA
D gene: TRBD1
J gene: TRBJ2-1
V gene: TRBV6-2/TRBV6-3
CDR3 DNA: TGTGCCAGCAGCGGACAGGGAGCAGGTGAGCAGTTCTTC
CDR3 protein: CASSGQGAGEQFF

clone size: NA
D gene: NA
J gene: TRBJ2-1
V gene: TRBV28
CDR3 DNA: TGTGCCAGCAGTTTCGACAGGCCGTACAATGAGCAGTTCTTC
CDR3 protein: CASSFDRPYNEQFF

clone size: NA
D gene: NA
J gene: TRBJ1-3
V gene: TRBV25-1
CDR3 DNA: TGTGCCAGCAGTGTCGGGGGAGGGAACACCATATATTTT
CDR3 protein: CASSVGGGNTIYF

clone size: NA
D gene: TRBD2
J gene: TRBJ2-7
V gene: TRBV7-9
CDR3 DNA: TGTGCCAGCAGCTTATTAACCGGACTAGCGGGAGGGGAGCAGTACTTC
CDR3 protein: CASSLLTGLAGGEQYF

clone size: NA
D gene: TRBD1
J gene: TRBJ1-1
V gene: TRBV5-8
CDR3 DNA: TGTGCCAGCAGACAGACAGGGGGTGGTAACACTGAAGCTTTCTTT
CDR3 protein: CASRQTGGGNTEAFF

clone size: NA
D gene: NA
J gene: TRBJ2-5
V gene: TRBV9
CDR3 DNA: TGTGCCAGCGGCCGACAGGGAGGTCGGGAGACCCAGTACTTC
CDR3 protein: CASGRQGGRETQYF

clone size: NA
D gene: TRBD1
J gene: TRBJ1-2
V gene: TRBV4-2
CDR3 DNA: TGTGCCAGCAGCCAAGAGGTTGACAGGGGGAAAAGAGGCTACACCTTC
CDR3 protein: CASSQEVDRGKRGYTF

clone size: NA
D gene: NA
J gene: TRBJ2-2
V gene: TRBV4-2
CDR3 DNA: TGTGCCAGCAGCCAAGTCGACACCGGGGAGCTGTTTTTT
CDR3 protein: CASSQVDTGELFF

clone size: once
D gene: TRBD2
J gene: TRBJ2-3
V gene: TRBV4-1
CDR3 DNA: TGCGCCAGCAGCCAAAGAGGAGCGGGAGTGAAGGATACGCAGTATTTT
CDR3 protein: CASSQRGAGVKDTQYF

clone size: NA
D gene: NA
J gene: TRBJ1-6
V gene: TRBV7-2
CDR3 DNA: TGTGCCAGCATGGAACAGGCTGGGTCACCCCTCCACTTT
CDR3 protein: CASMEQAGSPLHF

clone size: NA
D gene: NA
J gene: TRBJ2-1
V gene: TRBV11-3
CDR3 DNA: TGTGCCAGCAGCCCGCGTGGTGGCTCCTACAATGAGCAGTTCTTC
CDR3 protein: CASSPRGGSYNEQFF

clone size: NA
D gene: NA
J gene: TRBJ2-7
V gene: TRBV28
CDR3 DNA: TGTGCCAGCAGTGGCCCCCTCGGGGGGCACGAGCAGTACTTC
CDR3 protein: CASSGPLGGHEQYF

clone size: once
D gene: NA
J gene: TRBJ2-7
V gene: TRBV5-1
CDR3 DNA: TGCGCCAGCAGCCTACAGGGCTACGAGCAGTACTTC
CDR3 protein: CASSLQGYEQYF

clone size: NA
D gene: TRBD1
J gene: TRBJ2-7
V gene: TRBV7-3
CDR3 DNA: TGTGCCAGCAGCCCATACCGGGACAGGGGAGGCGAGCAGTACTTC
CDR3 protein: CASSPYRDRGGEQYF

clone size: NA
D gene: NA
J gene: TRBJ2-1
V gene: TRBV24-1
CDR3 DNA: TGTGCCACCAGTGATTTGGGAGGTGAGGGTTACAATGAGCAGTTCTTC
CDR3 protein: CATSDLGGEGYNEQFF

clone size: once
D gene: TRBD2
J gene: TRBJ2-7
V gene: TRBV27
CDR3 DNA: TGTGCCAGCAGTCGGAGCGGGGAACTCTTCGAGCAGTACTTC
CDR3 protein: CASSRSGELFEQYF

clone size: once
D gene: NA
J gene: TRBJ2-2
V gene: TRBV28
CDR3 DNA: TGTGCCAGCAGTTTACCCCTCAGGCGGGAGAACACCGGGGAGCTGTTTTTT
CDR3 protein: CASSLPLRRENTGELFF

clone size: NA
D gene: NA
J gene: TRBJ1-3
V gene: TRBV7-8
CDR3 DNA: TGTGCCAGCAGCTTAGGGACAGTCCCCACTGGAAACACCATATATTTT
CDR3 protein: CASSLGTVPTGNTIYF

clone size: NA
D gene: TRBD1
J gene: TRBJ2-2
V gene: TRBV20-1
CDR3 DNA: TGCAGTGCTAGTAGGGGGCTCCCACCCGGGGAGCTGTTTTTT
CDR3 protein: CSASRGLPPGELFF

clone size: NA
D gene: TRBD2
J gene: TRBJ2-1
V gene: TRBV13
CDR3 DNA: TGTGCCAGCAGCTTAGAGCGGGGGGGCCTTAATGAGCAGTTCTTC
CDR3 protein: CASSLERGGLNEQFF

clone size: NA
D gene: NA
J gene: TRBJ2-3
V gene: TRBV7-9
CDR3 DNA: TGTGCCAGCACAGGAAAGCGGAGGGTCACAGATACGCAGTATTTT
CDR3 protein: CASTGKRRVTDTQYF

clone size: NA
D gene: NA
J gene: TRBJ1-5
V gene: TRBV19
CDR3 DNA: TGTGCCAGCGTTGGCAGGGGAGGGAGACAGCCCCAGCATTTT
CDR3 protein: CASVGRGGRQPQHF

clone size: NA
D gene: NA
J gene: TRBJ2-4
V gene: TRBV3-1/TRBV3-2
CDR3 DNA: TGTGCCAGCAGCCCTACCTTAAGCGGACTAGCCAAAAACATTCAGTACTTC
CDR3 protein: CASSPTLSGLAKNIQYF

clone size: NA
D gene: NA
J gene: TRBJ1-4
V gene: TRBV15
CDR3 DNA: TGTGCCACCAGCAGAGTCCGGACAAATGAAAAACTGTTTTTT
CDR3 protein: CATSRVRTNEKLFF